A selection of T cell receptor beta chains follows, all from one sample in a study of cytomegalovirus exposure and HLA in healthy donors. Using immunoSEQ multiplex PCR, the repertoire was profiled, and TCRdb retains in-frame clones only, with some absent. This table has about 93,000 clones, about four fifths appearing once. The sequencing sample was made of PBMCs. These receptors were collected from a man aged 25-45 years in good health and CMV-seronegative. CDR3s include the opening cysteine and the closing phenylalanine or tryptophan. The D gene is left open where the match is weak.

.	TRBV21-1	TRBJ2-7	CASSNPGTGPLVWNEQYF
TRBD1	TRBV2	TRBJ1-2	CASSAGGLGYTF
TRBD1	TRBV6-5	TRBJ1-5	CASSPDRANQPQHF
TRBD1	TRBV10-3	TRBJ2-5	CAISGSPGQGGETQYF
.	TRBV7-2	TRBJ1-2	CASSEQGYGYTF
.	TRBV6-4	TRBJ2-1	CASSLTRDFVHEQFF
.	TRBV7-9	TRBJ1-5	CASSFQGPNQPRHF
.	TRBV27	TRBJ2-3	CASSLRLPLDTQYF
.	TRBV23-1	TRBJ1-5	CASSRVARGGDQPQHF
TRBD1	TRBV7-9	TRBJ2-5	CASRPDPRGETQYF
.	TRBV5-4	TRBJ2-7	CASRQGLYEQYF
.	TRBV11-3	TRBJ2-1	CASSAATRGYNEQFF
.	TRBV29-1	TRBJ2-1	CSAKGGIDNEQFF
TRBD2	TRBV6-1	TRBJ2-3	CASSEGGGAPDTQYF
TRBD1	TRBV19	TRBJ1-5	CASSSQGGRQPQHF
.	TRBV4-3	TRBJ2-5	CASSQDRGGRETQYF
.	TRBV27	TRBJ2-7	CASSLSPGSLYEQYF
TRBD1	TRBV6-4	TRBJ2-1	CASSDSGGRGSDEQFF
TRBD1	TRBV18	TRBJ1-5	CASSHGQGINQPQHF
TRBD1	TRBV7-2	TRBJ1-6	CASNPGQGASPLHF
.	TRBV7-9	TRBJ2-7	CASSLPGTLTYEQYF
.	TRBV2	TRBJ2-6	CASSQSPSFGANVLTF
TRBD1	TRBV27	TRBJ1-5	CASSLRTGGSSNQPQHF